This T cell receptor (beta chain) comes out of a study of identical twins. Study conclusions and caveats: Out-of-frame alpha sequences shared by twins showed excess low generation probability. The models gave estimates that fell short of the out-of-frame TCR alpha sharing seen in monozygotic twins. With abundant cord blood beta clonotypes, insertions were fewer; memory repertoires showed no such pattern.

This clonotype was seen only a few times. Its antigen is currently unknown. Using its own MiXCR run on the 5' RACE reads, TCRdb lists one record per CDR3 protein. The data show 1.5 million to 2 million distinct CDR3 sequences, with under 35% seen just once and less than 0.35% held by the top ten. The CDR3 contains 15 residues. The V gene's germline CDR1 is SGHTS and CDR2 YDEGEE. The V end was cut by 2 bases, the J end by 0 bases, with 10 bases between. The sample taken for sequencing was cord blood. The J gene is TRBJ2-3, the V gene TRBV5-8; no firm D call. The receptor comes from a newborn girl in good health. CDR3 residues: CASSLDTDSTDTQYF. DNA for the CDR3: TGTGCCAGCAGCTTAGATACCGACAGCACAGATACGCAGTATTTT.